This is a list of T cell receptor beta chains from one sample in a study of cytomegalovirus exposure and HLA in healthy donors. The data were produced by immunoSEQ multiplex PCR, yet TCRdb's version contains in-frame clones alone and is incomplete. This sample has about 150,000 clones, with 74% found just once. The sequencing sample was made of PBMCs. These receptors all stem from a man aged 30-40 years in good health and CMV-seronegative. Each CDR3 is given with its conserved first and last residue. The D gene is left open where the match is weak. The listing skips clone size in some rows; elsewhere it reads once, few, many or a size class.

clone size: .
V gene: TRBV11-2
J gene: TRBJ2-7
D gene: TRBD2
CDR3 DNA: TGTGCCAGCAGCCATACTAGCGGGGGCCGCTCCTACGAGCAGTACTTC
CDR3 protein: CASSHTSGGRSYEQYF

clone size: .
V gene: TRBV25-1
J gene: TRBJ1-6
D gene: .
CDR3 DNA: TGTGCCAGTCAGCCGGGAAGTAATTCACCCCTCCACTTT
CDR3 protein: CASQPGSNSPLHF

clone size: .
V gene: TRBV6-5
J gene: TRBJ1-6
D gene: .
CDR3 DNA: TGTGCCAGCAGTCCCGGTCGGAATTCACCCCTCCACTTT
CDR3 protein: CASSPGRNSPLHF

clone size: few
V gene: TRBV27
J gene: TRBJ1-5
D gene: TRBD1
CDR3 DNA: TGTGCCAGCAGTTTCAGGGGGACCCAGCCCCAGCATTTT
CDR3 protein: CASSFRGTQPQHF

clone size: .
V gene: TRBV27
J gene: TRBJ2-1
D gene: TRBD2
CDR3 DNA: TGTGCCAGCAGTTTCCAGCGGGGGGGCAATGAGCAGTTCTTC
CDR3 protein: CASSFQRGGNEQFF

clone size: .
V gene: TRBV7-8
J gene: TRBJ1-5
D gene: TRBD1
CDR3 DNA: TGTGCCAGCAGCTCTTTCGGACAGGGGGATAATCAGCCCCAGCATTTT
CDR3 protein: CASSSFGQGDNQPQHF

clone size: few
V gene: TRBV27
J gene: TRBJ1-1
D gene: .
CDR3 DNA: TGTGCCAGCAGTACAACGGGGGGTGAAGCTTTCTTT
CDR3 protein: CASSTTGGEAFF

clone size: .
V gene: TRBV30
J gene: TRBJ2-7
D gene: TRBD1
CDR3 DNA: TGTGCCTGGAGTGTACGGCAGGGGGCTTACGAGCAGTACTTC
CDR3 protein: CAWSVRQGAYEQYF

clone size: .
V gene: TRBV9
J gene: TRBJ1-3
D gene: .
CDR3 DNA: TGTGCCAGCAGCACTCTAGGGCGGGAGTTAACTGGAAACACCATATATTTT
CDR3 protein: CASSTLGRELTGNTIYF

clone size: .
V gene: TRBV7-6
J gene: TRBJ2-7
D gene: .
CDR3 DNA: TGTGCCAGCAGCCCTCTCCAGGGTGTCTACGAGCAGTACTTC
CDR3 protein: CASSPLQGVYEQYF

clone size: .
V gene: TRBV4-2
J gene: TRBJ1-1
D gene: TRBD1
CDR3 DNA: TGTGCCAGCAGCCGAACAGGGGGCTCGGACACTGAAGCTTTCTTT
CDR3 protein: CASSRTGGSDTEAFF

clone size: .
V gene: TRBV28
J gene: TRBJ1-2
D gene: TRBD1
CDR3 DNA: TGTGCCAGCAGTCAGGGACAGAACTATGGCTACCCCTTC
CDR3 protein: CASSQGQNYGYPF

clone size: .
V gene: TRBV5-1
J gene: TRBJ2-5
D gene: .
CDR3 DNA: TGCGCCAGCAGCTTGGGGGGCTCGGAAGAGACCCAGTACTTC
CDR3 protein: CASSLGGSEETQYF

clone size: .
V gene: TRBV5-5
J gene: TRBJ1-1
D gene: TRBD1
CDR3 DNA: TGTGCCAGCAGCTTGGGACAGGGACCCACTGAAGCTTTCTTT
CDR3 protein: CASSLGQGPTEAFF

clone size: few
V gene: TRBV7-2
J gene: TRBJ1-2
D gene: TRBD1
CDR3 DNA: TGTGCCAGCAGCTTAACCGCAGGGGGCGCCAACTATGGCTACACCTTC
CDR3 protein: CASSLTAGGANYGYTF

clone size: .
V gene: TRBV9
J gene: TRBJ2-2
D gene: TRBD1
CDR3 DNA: TGTGCCAGCAGCAAGGGGGCCGGGGATAGGGGAATCACCGGGGAGCTGTTTTTT
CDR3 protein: CASSKGAGDRGITGELFF

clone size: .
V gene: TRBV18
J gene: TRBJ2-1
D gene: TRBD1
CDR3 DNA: TGTGCCAGCTCAGGGACAGGAGGGAGCTCCTACAATGAGCAGTTCTTC
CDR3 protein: CASSGTGGSSYNEQFF

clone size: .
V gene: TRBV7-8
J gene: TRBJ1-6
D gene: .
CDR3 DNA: TGTGCCAGCAGCTTAGGGTTAACTAGATCCTATAATTCACCCCTCCACTTT
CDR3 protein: CASSLGLTRSYNSPLHF

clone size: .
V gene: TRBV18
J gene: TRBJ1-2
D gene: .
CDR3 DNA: TGTGCCAGCTCACCACGTCAGGGTGGCTATGGCTACACCTTC
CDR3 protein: CASSPRQGGYGYTF

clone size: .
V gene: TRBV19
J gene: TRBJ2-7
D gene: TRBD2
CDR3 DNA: TGTGCCAGTAGTGGGACTAGCGGCCCCTACGAGCAGTACTTC
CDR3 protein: CASSGTSGPYEQYF

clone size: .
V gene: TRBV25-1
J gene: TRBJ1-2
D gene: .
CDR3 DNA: TGTGCCAGCAGTGACCTCCGTGCGGTTCGGTCTGGCTACACCTTC
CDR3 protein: CASSDLRAVRSGYTF

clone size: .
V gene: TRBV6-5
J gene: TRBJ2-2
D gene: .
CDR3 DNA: TGTGCCAGCAGTTACTCTAGAGGCACCGGGGAGCTGTTTTTT
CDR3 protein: CASSYSRGTGELFF

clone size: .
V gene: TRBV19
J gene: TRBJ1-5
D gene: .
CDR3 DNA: TGTGCCAGTAGTATAGATCGGTGGCAGCCCCAGCATTTT
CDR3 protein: CASSIDRWQPQHF

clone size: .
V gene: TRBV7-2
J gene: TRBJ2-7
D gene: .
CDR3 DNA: TGTGCCAGCAGCCCAGGCTACGAGCAGTACTTC
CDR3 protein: CASSPGYEQYF

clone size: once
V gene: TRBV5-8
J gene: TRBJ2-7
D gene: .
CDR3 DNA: TGTGCCAGCAGCTTTCAATACGAGCAGTACTTC
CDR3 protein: CASSFQYEQYF

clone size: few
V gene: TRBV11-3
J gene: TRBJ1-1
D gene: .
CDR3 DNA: TGTGCCAGCAGCAGAGAGAACACTGAAGCTTTCTTT
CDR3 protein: CASSRENTEAFF

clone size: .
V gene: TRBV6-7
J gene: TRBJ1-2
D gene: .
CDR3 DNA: TGTGCCAGCAGTCCCCCAGGGAGGTCGGACCCCTATGGCTACACCTTC
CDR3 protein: CASSPPGRSDPYGYTF

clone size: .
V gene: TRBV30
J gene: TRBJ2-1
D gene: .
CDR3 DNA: TGTGCCTGGAGTTTTAGCCCTGGGGAGCAGTTCTTC
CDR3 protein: CAWSFSPGEQFF

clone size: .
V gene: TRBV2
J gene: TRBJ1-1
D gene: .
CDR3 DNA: TGTGCCAGCAGTCCACTCGAGGGCACTGAAGCTTTCTTT
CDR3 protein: CASSPLEGTEAFF

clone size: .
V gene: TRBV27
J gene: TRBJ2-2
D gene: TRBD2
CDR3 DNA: TGTGCCAGCACCCTGTGGGGGGGTCCTAACACCGGGGAGCTGTTTTTT
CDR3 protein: CASTLWGGPNTGELFF

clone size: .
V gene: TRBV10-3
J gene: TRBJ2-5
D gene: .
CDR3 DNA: TGTGCCATCAGTGAGTCGGGCCAGGGGGAGACCCAGTACTTC
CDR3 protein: CAISESGQGETQYF

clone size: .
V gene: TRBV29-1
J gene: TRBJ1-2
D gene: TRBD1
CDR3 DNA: TGCAGCGTTGAAGGAGACAGGGTTGGCGGCTACACCTTC
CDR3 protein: CSVEGDRVGGYTF

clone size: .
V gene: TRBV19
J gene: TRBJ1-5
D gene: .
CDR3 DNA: TGTGCCAGTAGCGGGACATCCTGGGGTCAGCCCCAGCATTTT
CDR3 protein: CASSGTSWGQPQHF

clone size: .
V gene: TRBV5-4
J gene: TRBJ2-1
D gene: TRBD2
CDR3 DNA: TGTGCCAGCAGCCTATCACCTAGCGGGGGGGCCTACAATGAGCAGTTCTTC
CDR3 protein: CASSLSPSGGAYNEQFF

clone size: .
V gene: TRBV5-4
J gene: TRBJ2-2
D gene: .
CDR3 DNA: TGTGCCAGCAGCCCCTTAGGGGGAACCGGGGAGCTGTTTTTT
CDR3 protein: CASSPLGGTGELFF

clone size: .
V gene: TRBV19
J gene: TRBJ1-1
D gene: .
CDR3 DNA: TGTGCCAGTAGTATCCACTTGAACACTGAAGCTTTCTTT
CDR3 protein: CASSIHLNTEAFF

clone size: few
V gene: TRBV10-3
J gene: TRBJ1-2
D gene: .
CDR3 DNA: TGTGCCATCAGCGACCAGACAGTTACCGGCTACACCTTC
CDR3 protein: CAISDQTVTGYTF

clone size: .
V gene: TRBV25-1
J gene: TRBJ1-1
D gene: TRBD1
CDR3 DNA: TGTGCCAGCAGTGAATTGGCCGGAAAGGGGGCCCGGGCTTTCTTT
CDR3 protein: CASSELAGKGARAFF

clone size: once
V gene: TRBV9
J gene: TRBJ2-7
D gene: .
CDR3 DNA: TGTGCCAGCAGCGTAGAGGCAGGTTATCACTACGAGCAGTACTTC
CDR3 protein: CASSVEAGYHYEQYF

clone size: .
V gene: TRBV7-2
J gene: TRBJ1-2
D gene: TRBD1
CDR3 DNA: TGTGCCAGCAGCCTTGGACAGGGCCGCTCCTCTTCTTTC
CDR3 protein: CASSLGQGRSSSF

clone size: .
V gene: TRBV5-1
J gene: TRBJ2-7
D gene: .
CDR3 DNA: TGCGCCAGCAGCTTGGGGGGGACTTACCAGTACGAGCAGTACTTC
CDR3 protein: CASSLGGTYQYEQYF

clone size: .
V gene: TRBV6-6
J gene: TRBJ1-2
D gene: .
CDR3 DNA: TGTGCCAGCAGTTTGCAGGGGCTCGGCTATGGCTACACCTTC
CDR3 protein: CASSLQGLGYGYTF

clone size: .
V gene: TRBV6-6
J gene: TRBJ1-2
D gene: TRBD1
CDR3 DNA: TGTGCCAGCAGCTCAGGGGGCGGCTATGGCTACACCTTC
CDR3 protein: CASSSGGGYGYTF

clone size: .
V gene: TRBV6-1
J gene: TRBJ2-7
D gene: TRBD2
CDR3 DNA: TGTGCCAGCAGTGAAGAGACTAGCTTCTACGAGCAGTACTTC
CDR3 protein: CASSEETSFYEQYF

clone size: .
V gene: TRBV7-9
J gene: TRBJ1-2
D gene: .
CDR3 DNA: TGTGCCAGCACACTGGGACCGGGGGATGGCTACACCTTC
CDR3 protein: CASTLGPGDGYTF